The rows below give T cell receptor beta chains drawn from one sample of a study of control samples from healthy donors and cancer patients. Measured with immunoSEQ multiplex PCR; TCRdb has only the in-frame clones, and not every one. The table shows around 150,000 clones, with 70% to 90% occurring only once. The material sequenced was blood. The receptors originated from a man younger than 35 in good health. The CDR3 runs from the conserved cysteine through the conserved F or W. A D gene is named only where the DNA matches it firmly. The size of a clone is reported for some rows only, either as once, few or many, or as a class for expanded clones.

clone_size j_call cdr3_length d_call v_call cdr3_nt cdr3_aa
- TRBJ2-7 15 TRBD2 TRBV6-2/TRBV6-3 TGTGCCAGCAGTTCCCGGGAGGGCTCTTTGAACGAGCAGTACTTC CASSSREGSLNEQYF
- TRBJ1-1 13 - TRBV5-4 TGTGCCAGCAGCTTGGCAGGGTCCGCTGAAGCTTTCTTT CASSLAGSAEAFF
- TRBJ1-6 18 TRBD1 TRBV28 TGTGCCAGCAGCCAACCCCGGGAGGGGGCAGGATATAATTCACCCCTCCACTTT CASSQPREGAGYNSPLHF
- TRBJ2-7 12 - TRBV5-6 TGTGCCAGCAGCCCGGACAGCTACGAGCAGTACTTC CASSPDSYEQYF
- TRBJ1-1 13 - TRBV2 TGTGCCAGCAGTGTTTACGGGGGCACTGAAGCTTTCTTT CASSVYGGTEAFF
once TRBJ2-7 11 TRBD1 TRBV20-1 TGCGCAAGACAGGGGACCTACGAGCAGTACTTC CARQGTYEQYF
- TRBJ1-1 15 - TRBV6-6 TGTGCCAGCAGCCCGGGGGGAGGTTGGAACACTGAAGCTTTCTTT CASSPGGGWNTEAFF
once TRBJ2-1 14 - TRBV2 TGTGCCAGCCTTGGGTGGCAGGGCGGGGATGAGCAGTTCTTC CASLGWQGGDEQFF
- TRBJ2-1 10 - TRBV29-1 TGCAGCGTTGGTAACAATGAGCAGTTCTTC CSVGNNEQFF
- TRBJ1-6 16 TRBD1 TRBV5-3 TGTGCCAGAAGCTTGGGTTCAGGGGGCCGAAATTCACCCCTCCACTTT CARSLGSGGRNSPLHF
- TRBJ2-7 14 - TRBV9 TGTGCCAGCAGCGCGGGGGAGGACACTTACGAGCAGTACTTC CASSAGEDTYEQYF
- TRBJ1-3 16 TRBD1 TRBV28 TGTGCCAGCAGTTTCGACAGGGGGGCCTCTGGAAACACCATATATTTT CASSFDRGASGNTIYF
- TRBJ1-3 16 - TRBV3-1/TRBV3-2 TGTGCCAGCAGCCAAGCGGACGGAAGCTCTGGAAACACCATATATTTT CASSQADGSSGNTIYF
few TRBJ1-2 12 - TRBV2 TGTGCCAGCAGTGAAGTTGGGTATGGCTACACCTTC CASSEVGYGYTF
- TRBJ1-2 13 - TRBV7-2 TGTGCCAGCAGCCCCCAAGGCAGGCAGGGTCACACCTTC CASSPQGRQGHTF
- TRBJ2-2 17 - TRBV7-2 TGTGCCAGCAGCTTAGCGCACGGAGGGTCAAACACCGGGGAGCTGTTTTTT CASSLAHGGSNTGELFF
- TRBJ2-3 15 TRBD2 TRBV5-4 TGTGCCGCCGCTTCCATGGGGGATAGCGGGGATACGCAGTATTTT CAAASMGDSGDTQYF
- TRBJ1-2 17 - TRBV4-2 TGTGCCAGCAGCCAAGAAGTTTTTATCGACAGAGTCTATGGCTACACCTTC CASSQEVFIDRVYGYTF
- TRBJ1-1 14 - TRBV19 TGTGCCAGTAGTATTTGGTCAGCGAACACTGAAGCTTTCTTT CASSIWSANTEAFF
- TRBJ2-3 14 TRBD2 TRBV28 TGTGCCAGCAGACCGGGACTAGCCGTAGATACGCAGTATTTT CASRPGLAVDTQYF
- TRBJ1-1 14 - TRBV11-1 TGTGCCAGCACTGCCGGGGCCCCTAACACTGAAGCTTTCTTT CASTAGAPNTEAFF
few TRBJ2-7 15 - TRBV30 TGTGCCTGGAGTGATGGTCTAAGGAGAGAGTACGAGCAGTACTTC CAWSDGLRREYEQYF
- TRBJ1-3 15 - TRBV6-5 TGTGCCAGCAGTCCAGGCCCTTCCGCTGGAAACACCATATATTTT CASSPGPSAGNTIYF
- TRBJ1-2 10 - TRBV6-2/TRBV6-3 TGTGCCAGCGGCCGGAATGGCTACACCTTC CASGRNGYTF
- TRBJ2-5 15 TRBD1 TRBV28 TGTGCCAGCAGTTTAGTTGACAGGGAACGGCAGACCCAGTACTTC CASSLVDRERQTQYF
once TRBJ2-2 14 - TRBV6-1 TGTGCCAGCAGTGAGGACTGGAACACCGGGGAGCTGTTTTTT CASSEDWNTGELFF
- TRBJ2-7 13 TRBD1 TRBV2 TGTGCCAGCACCGGGACAGTAAACTACGAGCAGTACTTC CASTGTVNYEQYF
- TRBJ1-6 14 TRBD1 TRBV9 TGTGCCAGTAAGACAGGGGACTCTAATTCACCCCTCCACTTT CASKTGDSNSPLHF
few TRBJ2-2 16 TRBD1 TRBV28 TGTGCCAGCAGTTTACACCTACAGGGGGCGGCCGGGGAGCTGTTTTTT CASSLHLQGAAGELFF
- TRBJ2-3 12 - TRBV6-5 TGTGCCAGCAGTCAACAGGGAGATACGCAGTATTTT CASSQQGDTQYF
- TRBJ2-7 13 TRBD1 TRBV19 TGTGCCACCGCCGGGACAGGGGGCTACGAGCAGTACTTC CATAGTGGYEQYF
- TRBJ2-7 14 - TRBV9 TGTGCCAGCAGCAAAACGGGACACGACTACGAGCAGTACTTC CASSKTGHDYEQYF
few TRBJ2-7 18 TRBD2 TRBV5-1 TGCGCCAGCAGCTTGGGGGGACTAGCGGGGACCAGCTCCTACGAGCAGTACTTC CASSLGGLAGTSSYEQYF
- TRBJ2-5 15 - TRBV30 TGTGCCTGGAGTGTGGGCGGGGGCCTCCAAGAGACCCAGTACTTC CAWSVGGGLQETQYF
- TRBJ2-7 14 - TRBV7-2 TGTGCCAGCAGCTTAGTGGTCAGCGCCTACGAGCAGTACTTC CASSLVVSAYEQYF
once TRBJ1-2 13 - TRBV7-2 TGTGCCAGCAGCAAGCGGGGGGAGTATGGCTACACCTTC CASSKRGEYGYTF
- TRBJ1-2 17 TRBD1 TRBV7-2 TGTGCCAGCAGCTTAGCGGGACAGGGGGCAAGAATTGGTGGCTACACCTTC CASSLAGQGARIGGYTF
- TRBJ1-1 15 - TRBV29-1 TGCAGCGTTGAAGTGGTGAATGTGGAGTACACTGAAGCTTTCTTT CSVEVVNVEYTEAFF
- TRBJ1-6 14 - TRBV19 TGTGCCAGTACTTCACTCGGTCGTAATTCACCCCTCCACTTT CASTSLGRNSPLHF
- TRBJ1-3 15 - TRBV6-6 TGTGCCAGCAGTTACTCCATCGACAGGGGAAACACCATATATTTT CASSYSIDRGNTIYF
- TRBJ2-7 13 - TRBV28 TGTGCCAGCAGTTGGGGGTGGCGCGACGAGCAGTACTTC CASSWGWRDEQYF
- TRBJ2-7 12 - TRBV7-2 TGTGCCAGCAGCTCTATACTTTACGAGCAGTACTTC CASSSILYEQYF
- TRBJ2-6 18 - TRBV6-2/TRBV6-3 TGTGCCAGCAGTTACGCGACAGTGGGTTACTCTGGGGCCAACGTCCTGACTTTC CASSYATVGYSGANVLTF